The 5 T cell receptor beta chains below all came from one sample that was sequenced in a study of blood T cell repertoires in COVID-19. Sequenced by immunoSEQ multiplex PCR; TCRdb stores in-frame clones only, minus some. Of a few hundred thousand clones in the sample, more than 75% were seen once. The sample consisted of peripheral blood. These receptors came from a man older than 75 with acute or convalescent COVID-19.

V usage is TRBV5-4 and J usage is TRBJ2-2, with TRBD2 as a possible D gene (5 bases). In germline, CDR1 is SGHNT, CDR2 YYREEE (reference sequence). The CDR3 length is 15 residues. Trimming removed 4 bases from V and 1 base from J, with 11 bases in between. The CDR3 loop reads CASSMGALNTGELFF. The CDR3 nucleotides are TGTGCCAGCAGCATGGGAGCCTTGAACACCGGGGAGCTGTTTTTT.

V is TRBV24-1 and J is TRBJ1-5, with D uncertain. Trimming took 4 bases from V and 5 from J, leaving 8 bases between them. The length of the CDR3 is 13 residues. Germline V CDR1 and CDR2: KGHDR, SFDVKD. The CDR3, as DNA: TGTGCCACCAGTGACAGTATCGATCAGCCCCAGCATTTT. Translated: CATSDSIDQPQHF.

The V call is TRBV12-3 or TRBV12-4, the J call TRBJ1-5; 8 nucleotides agree with TRBD1. Losses at the gene ends were 6 bases for V and 7 bases for J; bases not matched to a gene: 5. This CDR3 is 13 amino acids long. DNA for the CDR3: TGTGCCAGCAGACGCGGACAGGGCCAGCCCCAGCATTTT. It is translated as CASRRGQGQPQHF.

The table lists this clone with a few counts. The chain employs TRBV9 and TRBJ2-7; 8 positions agree with TRBD2. J gave up 2 bases and V 0 bases, and 1 base lay outside the gene matches. Germline values: CDR1 SGDLS, CDR2 YYNGEE. This CDR3 is 14 amino acids long. The CDR3 nucleotides read TGTGCCAGCAGCGTAGGCGGGGGGACCTACGAGCAGTACTTC. This translates into CASSVGGGTYEQYF. Based on the CDR3 plus reference TRBV9 and TRBJ2-7, the full variable domain is DSGVTQTPKHLITATGQRVTLRCSPRSGDLSVYWYQQSLDQGLQFLIQYYNGEERAKGNILERFSAQQFPDLHSELNLSSLELGDSALYFCASSVGGGTYEQYFGPGTRLTVT.

The rearrangement links TRBV12-3 or TRBV12-4 to TRBJ2-7; D is unclear. This CDR3 has 13 amino acids. Trimming took 2 bases from V and 2 from J, leaving 7 bases between them. The CDR3 coding sequence is TGTGCCAGCAGTTTACCCCCTCCCTACGAGCAGTACTTC. As protein: CASSLPPPYEQYF.